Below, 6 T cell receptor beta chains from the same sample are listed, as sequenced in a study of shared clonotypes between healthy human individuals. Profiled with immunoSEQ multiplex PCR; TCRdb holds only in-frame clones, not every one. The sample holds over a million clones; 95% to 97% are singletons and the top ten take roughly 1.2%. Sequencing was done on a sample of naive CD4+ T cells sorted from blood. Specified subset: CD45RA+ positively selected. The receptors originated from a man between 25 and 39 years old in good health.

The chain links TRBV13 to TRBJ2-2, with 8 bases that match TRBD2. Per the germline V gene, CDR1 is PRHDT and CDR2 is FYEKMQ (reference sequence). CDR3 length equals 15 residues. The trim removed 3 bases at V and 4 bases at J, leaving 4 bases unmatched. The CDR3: CASSFASGRTGELFF. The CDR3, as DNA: TGTGCCAGCAGCTTCGCTAGCGGGCGCACCGGGGAGCTGTTTTTT.

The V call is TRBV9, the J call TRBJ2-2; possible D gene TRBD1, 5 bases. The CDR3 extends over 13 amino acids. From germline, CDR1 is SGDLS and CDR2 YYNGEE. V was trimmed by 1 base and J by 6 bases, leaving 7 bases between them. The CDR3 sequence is CASSVSGPGELFF. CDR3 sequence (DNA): TGTGCCAGCAGCGTATCAGGGCCCGGGGAGCTGTTTTTT.

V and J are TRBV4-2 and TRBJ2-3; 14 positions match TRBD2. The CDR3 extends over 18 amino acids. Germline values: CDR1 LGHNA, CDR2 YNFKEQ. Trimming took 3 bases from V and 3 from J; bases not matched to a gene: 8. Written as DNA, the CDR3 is TGTGCCAGCAGCCAGGTTTCCGGGACTAGCGGGAGAACAGATACGCAGTATTTT. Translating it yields CASSQVSGTSGRTDTQYF.

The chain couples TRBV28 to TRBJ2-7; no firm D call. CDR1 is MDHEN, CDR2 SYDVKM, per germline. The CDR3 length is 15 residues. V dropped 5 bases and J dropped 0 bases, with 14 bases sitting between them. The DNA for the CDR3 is TGTGCCAGCAGTCCCCATGACACTCTCTCCTACGAGCAGTACTTC. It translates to CASSPHDTLSYEQYF.

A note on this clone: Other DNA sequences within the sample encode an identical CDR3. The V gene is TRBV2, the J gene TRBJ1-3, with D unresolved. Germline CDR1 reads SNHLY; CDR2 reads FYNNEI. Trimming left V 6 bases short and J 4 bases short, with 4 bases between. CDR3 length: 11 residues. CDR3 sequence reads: CASREGNTIYF. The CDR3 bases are TGTGCCAGCAGGGAGGGAAACACCATATATTTT. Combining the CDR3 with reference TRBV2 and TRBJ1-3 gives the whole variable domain EPEVTQTPSHQVTQMGQEVILRCVPISNHLYFYWYRQILGQKVEFLVSFYNNEISEKSEIFDDQFSVERPDGSNFTLKIRSTKLEDSAMYFCASREGNTIYFGEGSWLTVV.

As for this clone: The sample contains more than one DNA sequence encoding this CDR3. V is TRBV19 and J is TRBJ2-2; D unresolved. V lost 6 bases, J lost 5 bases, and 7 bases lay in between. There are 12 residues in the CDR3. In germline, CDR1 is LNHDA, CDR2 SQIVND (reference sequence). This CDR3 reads CASSGRTGELFF. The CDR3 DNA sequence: TGTGCCAGTAGCGGCCGGACCGGGGAGCTGTTTTTT.